The 23 T cell receptor beta chains below all came from one sample that was sequenced in a study of T cells after yellow fever vaccination (dated by TCRdb to 2018 to 2020). Read against the paper, the sample's treatment or condition label means: live attenuated yellow fever vaccine strain. The method was 5' RACE. The reads were generated on an Illumina NovaSeq 6000. TCRdb passed the public sequencing reads through fastp at Q25 and MiXCR, retaining productive beta sequences. Duplicate CDR3 protein sequences are folded into a single record with the most common DNA and genes. The sample table shows more than 300,000 distinct CDR3 sequences, and about 10% are seen once. Of the sample, less than 3.5% falls within the top ten clones. The starting material was CD4+ T cells sorted from PBMCs, obtained 45 days after the yellow fever booster vaccination. Receptor source: a man younger than 30 who received the YFV17D yellow fever vaccine.

This clonotype was picked up a small number of times. V and J are TRBV28 and TRBJ1-5; TRBD1 aligns across 8 bases. The V gene end was trimmed by 1 base and the J gene end by 1 base; junction bases not matched to a gene: 9. The CDR3 covers 18 residues. CDR1 is MDHEN and CDR2 is SYDVKM in the germline V gene. Written as DNA, the CDR3 is TGTGCCAGCAGTTTATTGCCGAGCCGGGACAGGAGCAATCAGCCCCAGCATTTT. Translating gives CASSLLPSRDRSNQPQHF.

The chain employs TRBV5-6 and TRBJ2-2; 8 bases line up with TRBD2. With V trimmed by 4 bases and J by 6 bases, 2 bases remained unmatched. Germline CDR1 reads SGHDT; CDR2 reads YYEEEE. This CDR3 spans 13 amino acids. The CDR3 nucleotides are TGTGCCAGCAGCCGGGGGGGTTCCGGGGAGCTGTTTTTT. Residues: CASSRGGSGELFF.

The chain combines TRBV7-3 with TRBJ2-2; 8 bases match TRBD1. Per the germline V gene, CDR1 is SGHTA and CDR2 is FQGTGA. This CDR3 region has 16 residues. The trim removed 1 base at V and 3 bases at J, leaving 4 bases unmatched. In DNA form, the CDR3 reads TGTGCCAGCAGCTTAAGGGGGACAGGAGACACCGGGGAGCTGTTTTTT. Translating gives CASSLRGTGDTGELFF.

This clonotype came up many times. The CDR3 DNA sequence: TGCGCCAGCAGCTGGACTAGGACAGGGAGCAATGAGCAGTTCTTC. As protein: CASSWTRTGSNEQFF. The chain joins TRBV5-1 to TRBJ2-1; D may be TRBD1 (8 bases). CDR3 length: 15 amino acids. Germline V gives CDR1 SGHRS, CDR2 YFSETQ. V was trimmed by 3 bases and J by 6 bases, leaving 16 bases between them.

This clonotype was seen a handful of times. The chain combines TRBV5-4 with TRBJ2-3, with a tentative D call TRBD2 (5 bases). Germline V gives CDR1 SGHNT, CDR2 YYREEE (reference sequence). Between the trimmed V and J ends, which lost 4 bases and 2 bases, there was a span of 11 bases. The CDR3 sequence is 14 residues long. The CDR3 DNA sequence: TGTGCCAGCAGCGCCGACGGGGTCACAGATACGCAGTATTTT. It codes for CASSADGVTDTQYF.

DNA of the CDR3: TGTGCCAGCAGGCAGAACTACGAGCAGTACGTC. This codes for CASRQNYEQYV. The chain employs TRBV28 and TRBJ2-7; unclear D gene. Per the germline V gene, CDR1 is MDHEN and CDR2 is SYDVKM. The ends were cut back, 6 bases at V and 3 bases at J, with 6 bases in the middle. CDR3 length: 11 residues.

This chain links TRBV12-3 or TRBV12-4 with TRBJ2-3; 7 bases align to TRBD1. Trimming removed 6 bases from V and 5 bases from J; junction bases left unmatched: 2. The CDR3 is made up of 12 amino acids. The CDR3 bases are TGTGCCAGCAGACCAGGGGGAGATACGCAGTATTTT. Protein: CASRPGGDTQYF.

This clonotype has only a few counts. The chain combines TRBV30 with TRBJ2-1; D is possibly TRBD1 or TRBD2 (5 bases each). CDR1 is GTSNPN and CDR2 is SVGIG in the germline V gene (reference sequence). CDR3 length: 14 amino acids. V lost 1 base, J lost 7 bases, and 14 bases lay in between. DNA for the CDR3: TGTGCCTGGAGTGGACCGGGACGGAGTAATGAGCAGTTCTTC. This encodes CAWSGPGRSNEQFF.

This chain connects TRBV7-9 to TRBJ1-1, with D possibly being TRBD1 (5 bases). V was shortened by 5 bases and J by 3 bases, with 19 bases between the two germline ends. The length of the CDR3 is 16 residues. Germline V gene sequence: CDR1 SEHNR, CDR2 FQNEAQ (reference sequence). In DNA, the CDR3 is TGTGCCAGCAGCAGCTCGGGACTCCGAGACGACACTGAAGCTTTCTTT. Protein: CASSSSGLRDDTEAFF.

This clonotype was detected a few times. The chain combines TRBV7-9 with TRBJ2-1; 16 positions match TRBD2. V shed 6 bases and J 7 bases; nucleotides not matched to a gene: 12. Germline CDR1 is SEHNR and CDR2 is FQNEAQ (reference sequence). CDR3 length equals 18 residues. CDR3 DNA sequence: TGTGCCAGCAGTCGTGCCGGGACTAGCGGGGGGGCCAGTAATGAGCAGTTCTTC. This gives the protein CASSRAGTSGGASNEQFF.

The V and J genes are TRBV5-5 and TRBJ1-4; 8 bases align to TRBD1. Germline V gene sequence: CDR1 SGHKS, CDR2 YYEKEE (reference sequence). The V segment lost 0 bases and the J segment 5 bases; nucleotides outside the gene matches: 3. CDR3 size: 15 residues. This CDR3 reads CASSLGQGRNEKLFF. As DNA, the CDR3 is TGTGCCAGCAGCTTGGGACAGGGGAGAAATGAAAAACTGTTTTTT.

There are a few counts of this clonotype. This rearrangement joins TRBV7-2 to TRBJ1-2; 7 nucleotides match TRBD1. CDR3 length: 15 residues. V shed 5 bases, J shed 7 bases, and the junction held 13 bases outside the gene matches. The germline V gene encodes CDR1 SGHTA and CDR2 FQGNSA. CDR3 bases: TGTGCCAGCAGCCGGGGGGACAGCTTAGGGAGTGGCTACACCTTC. Translated: CASSRGDSLGSGYTF.

In its sample, this clonotype was seen a few times. The chain uses TRBV7-9 and TRBJ2-7, with D unclear. Germline V lookup: CDR1 SEHNR, CDR2 FQNEAQ (reference sequence). The CDR3 runs 14 residues. Deletions cut 2 bases from V and 6 bases from J, with 14 bases between. CDR3 protein: CASSLRRIVGEQYF. CDR3 nucleotide sequence: TGTGCCAGCAGCTTACGCAGGATAGTAGGCGAGCAGTACTTC.

The CDR3 is CASGHSRGLGNEQFF. The CDR3 DNA reads as TGCGCCTCCGGCCATAGCAGGGGGCTGGGGAATGAGCAGTTCTTC. This rearrangement joins TRBV5-1 to TRBJ2-1; TRBD1 aligns across 8 bases. Germline V gene sequence: CDR1 SGHRS, CDR2 YFSETQ. Unmatched junction bases numbered 16, after V lost 10 bases and J lost 7 bases. The CDR3 runs 15 residues. The full variable domain, its missing parts supplied by reference TRBV5-1 and TRBJ2-1, is KAGVTQTPRYLIKTRGQQVTLSCSPISGHRSVSWYQQTPGQGLQFLFEYFSETQRNKGNFPGRFSGRQFSNSRSEMNVSTLELGDSALYLCASGHSRGLGNEQFFGPGTRLTVL.

This chain uses TRBV5-1 with TRBJ2-5, with D maybe TRBD2 (5 bases). CDR3 length: 15 residues. Germline values: CDR1 SGHRS, CDR2 YFSETQ. V lost 0 bases and J 5 bases, leaving 14 bases between the germline ends. The CDR3 protein is CASSLAGLTGETQYF. DNA for the CDR3: TGCGCCAGCAGCTTGGCGGGCCTAACGGGGGAGACCCAGTACTTC. Full variable domain (missing parts from reference TRBV5-1 and TRBJ2-5): KAGVTQTPRYLIKTRGQQVTLSCSPISGHRSVSWYQQTPGQGLQFLFEYFSETQRNKGNFPGRFSGRQFSNSRSEMNVSTLELGDSALYLCASSLAGLTGETQYFGPGTRLLVL.

This clonotype has at least ten counts. V and J are TRBV5-6 and TRBJ1-6; D remains unclear. In germline, CDR1 is SGHDT, CDR2 YYEEEE. The CDR3 loop spans 14 amino acids. The V end lost 3 bases, the J end lost 6 bases, and 10 bases lay between the germline ends. This chain's CDR3 is CASSSGRGNSPLHF. CDR3 in DNA: TGTGCCAGCAGCTCCGGCCGGGGTAATTCACCCCTCCACTTT.

This clonotype was detected only a few times. The rearrangement uses TRBV7-2 and TRBJ2-1; D call uncertain. Germline CDR1 and CDR2: SGHTA and FQGNSA. This CDR3 has 13 residues. V lost 4 bases to trimming and J lost 8 bases, with 12 bases between them. The CDR3 sequence: CASSSDPGHEQFF. In DNA, the CDR3 is TGTGCCAGCAGCTCGGACCCGGGCCATGAGCAGTTCTTC.

This clonotype showed up just once. The rearrangement links TRBV5-6 to TRBJ2-6; possibly TRBD2 for D (5 bases). The CDR3 consists of 17 residues. Between the trimmed V and J ends, which lost 0 bases and 3 bases, there was a span of 13 bases. CDR1 is SGHDT and CDR2 is YYEEEE in the germline V gene. The CDR3 region is CASSLVEGNGGANVLTF. In DNA form, the CDR3 reads TGTGCCAGCAGCTTGGTAGAGGGCAATGGTGGGGCCAACGTCCTGACTTTC.

This clonotype appeared a few times. This sequence joins TRBV5-6 and TRBJ2-1; TRBD2 is a possible D gene (6 bases). CDR1 SGHDT and CDR2 YYEEEE come from the germline V gene. The CDR3 extends over 16 amino acids. The ends were cut back, 2 bases at V and 4 bases at J, with 16 bases in the middle. The CDR3 is CASSFFSTGEYNEQFF. In DNA form, the CDR3 reads TGTGCCAGCAGCTTTTTCAGCACGGGGGAGTACAATGAGCAGTTCTTC.

This clonotype came up a few times. The chain employs TRBV7-2 and TRBJ2-5, with D tentatively TRBD2 (5 bases). CDR3 length: 14 residues. Germline assignment: CDR1 SGHTA and CDR2 FQGNSA. V lost 0 bases, J lost 5 bases, and 10 bases lay in between. CDR3: CASSLALRAETQYF. For the CDR3, the DNA is TGTGCCAGCAGCTTAGCGTTGCGGGCGGAGACCCAGTACTTC. The variable domain in full, completed from reference TRBV7-2 and TRBJ2-5, reads GAGVSQSPSNKVTEKGKDVELRCDPISGHTALYWYRQSLGQGLEFLIYFQGNSAPDKSGLPSDRFSAERTGGSVSTLTIQRTQQEDSAVYLCASSLALRAETQYFGPGTRLLVL.

In this sample, this clonotype turned up many times. The rearrangement uses TRBV15 and TRBJ2-7; 8 nucleotides agree with TRBD1. V shed 5 bases, J shed 0 bases, and the junction held 6 bases outside the gene matches. Germline V gene lookup returns CDR1 LNHNV and CDR2 YYDKDF (reference sequence). CDR3 length: 15 amino acids. The CDR3 DNA reads as TGTGCCACCAGCGGACAGGGACTTAGCTCCTACGAGCAGTACTTC. This encodes CATSGQGLSSYEQYF.

Only a few counts were recorded for this clonotype. The chain couples TRBV5-1 to TRBJ2-1; no clear D. Trimming pared 4 bases from V and 2 bases from J, leaving 10 bases between. The CDR3 totals 14 residues. The V gene's germline CDR1 is SGHRS and CDR2 YFSETQ. The CDR3 here is CASSAQTPYNEQFF. The CDR3, as DNA: TGCGCCAGCAGCGCCCAGACCCCCTACAATGAGCAGTTCTTC.

The sample holds a few counts of this clonotype. This chain connects TRBV5-1 to TRBJ2-1; 7 bases align to TRBD1. CDR3 length: 17 amino acids. Germline lookup yields CDR1 SGHRS and CDR2 YFSETQ. V was clipped by 3 bases and J by 0 bases; unmatched bases: 9. The CDR3 DNA reads TGCGCCAGCAGCTCCGGACAGGCCCACCTCTCCTACAATGAGCAGTTCTTC. It specifies CASSSGQAHLSYNEQFF. Full variable domain (rest looked up from reference TRBV5-1 and TRBJ2-1): KAGVTQTPRYLIKTRGQQVTLSCSPISGHRSVSWYQQTPGQGLQFLFEYFSETQRNKGNFPGRFSGRQFSNSRSEMNVSTLELGDSALYLCASSSGQAHLSYNEQFFGPGTRLTVL.